A selection of T cell receptor beta chains follows, all from one sample in a study of blood T cell repertoires in COVID-19. Sequenced by immunoSEQ multiplex PCR; TCRdb stores in-frame clones only, minus some. This sample has fewer than 600,000 clones; roughly 90% occur once, and the top ten carry around 1.9%. Sequencing was carried out using PBMCs or T cells enriched from blood (not recorded which). These receptors originate from a woman aged 40 to 50 who had recovered from COVID-19. The conserved cysteine and the conserved F or W are not part of the CDR3 here.

j_gene,v_gene,CDR3aa
TRBJ2-5,TRBV18,ASSSNQGYQETQY
TRBJ2-5,TRBV5-1,ASSPQGVLGTQY
TRBJ1-3,TRBV7-8,ASSPVFSGNTIY
TRBJ2-3,TRBV7-6,ASTATSTDTQY
TRBJ1-2,TRBV21-1,ASSKVNQPGGGLLRGYT
TRBJ2-7,TRBV7-2,ASSLVASGSYEQY
TRBJ1-1,TRBV13,ASSSLSPTGGYLNTEAF
TRBJ1-5,TRBV27,ASSSVGQPQH
TRBJ1-6,TRBV4-3,ASSTSGGNNSPLH
TRBJ2-2,TRBV5-1,ASSIIAGGNTGELF
TRBJ1-1,TRBV5-1,ASKAGSTNTEAF
TRBJ1-2,TRBV11-3,ASSYGTGAFRGYT
TRBJ1-1,TRBV29-1,SAGGHLNTEAF
TRBJ1-6,TRBV27,ASSLGQGFNSPLH
TRBJ2-7,TRBV4-3,ASSQALDREGPNEQY
TRBJ2-7,TRBV28,ASSWTSESYEQY
TRBJ1-2,TRBV9,ASSALRDYEGYT
TRBJ2-1,TRBV18,ASSASTGTSGSRYLNEQF
TRBJ1-4,TRBV11-2,ASSLVPGGEKLF
TRBJ2-2,TRBV9,ASSVSGTPNTGELF
TRBJ1-2,TRBV4-2,ASSRDRQTGYT
TRBJ1-1,TRBV19,ASSTTGGDTEAF
TRBJ1-2,TRBV5-6,ASSLVQGGVWVRGYT
TRBJ1-1,TRBV4-3,ASSQDRGRDTEAF
TRBJ2-3,TRBV6-1,ASSDLAGVTDTQY
TRBJ1-2,TRBV5-4,ASSPGGGEGYYGYT
TRBJ2-1,TRBV7-2,ASSLTDRLLYNEQF
TRBJ2-3,TRBV6-1,ASSAWAGDSGTDTQY
TRBJ1-2,TRBV5-1,ASSLDGDYGYT
TRBJ1-2,TRBV9,ASSGPAGSDGYT
TRBJ1-2,TRBV10-3,AISEQGDYGYT
TRBJ2-5,TRBV5-1,ASSPLAGSQETQY
TRBJ1-2,TRBV9,ASSGGQGANSYGYT
TRBJ2-7,TRBV20-1,SARVLYEQY
TRBJ2-7,TRBV13,ASSLYGFGQSSYEQY
TRBJ2-4,TRBV7-2,ASSLLGSAKNIQY
TRBJ1-1,TRBV29-1,SVVTGNTEAF
TRBJ2-1,TRBV24-1,ATSETTSGRVNEQF
TRBJ2-4,TRBV4-1,ASSPTPASGKNIQY
TRBJ1-6,TRBV6-1,ASSGTRGFAYNSPLH
TRBJ2-5,TRBV5-1,ASSPGTSVQETQY
TRBJ1-2,TRBV4-3,ASSQTQGDGYT
TRBJ1-4,TRBV11-3,ASSRYSMFDRGDNEKLF
TRBJ1-1,TRBV10-3,ATSRDRENTEAF
TRBJ2-3,TRBV4-2,ASSQYLAERTDTQY
TRBJ1-6,TRBV6-2/TRBV6-3,ASSYYPVTGITNSPLH
TRBJ1-1,TRBV5-1,ASSLSPEDTEAF
TRBJ1-2,TRBV2,ASNTGGVDGYT
TRBJ2-5,TRBV5-4,ASSSGTSGQETQY